These T cell receptor beta chains were read from a single sample in a study of regulatory T cells in long-lasting Graves disease. TCRdb fed the multiplex PCR reads into MiXCR, producing one record per CDR3 protein. The sample contains under 350,000 distinct CDR3 sequences, 20% to 25% of which appear only once. The material was peripheral blood mononuclear cells (PBMCs), obtained when the disease was refractory, from a patient treated with antithyroid drugs. The receptor set was obtained from a female donor with Graves disease. The conserved cysteine and the conserved F or W are not part of the CDR3 here. Only some rows state a clone size, as once, few, many or a class for expanded clones.

j_call v_call clone_size cdr3_aa
TRBJ2-7 TRBV20-1 . SARTGTSVYEQY
TRBJ2-5 TRBV2 many ASSAGGRETQY
TRBJ2-1 TRBV5-1 . ASSWGGTGGHDEQF
TRBJ2-5 TRBV12-3/TRBV12-4 many ASSQRGQGRETQY
TRBJ2-5 TRBV7-9 many ASSEQGARETQY
TRBJ1-5 TRBV6-5 few ASSYRAGHQPQH
TRBJ1-2 TRBV3-1 many ASSQGRDPLYT
TRBJ2-7 TRBV6-2/TRBV6-3 . ASSYTPSYEQY
TRBJ2-3 TRBV11-2 few ASSLDLRVDTQY
TRBJ2-2 TRBV7-2 few ASSLPGVDTGELF
TRBJ1-1 TRBV20-1 . SASWVWENTEAF
TRBJ2-5 TRBV4-3 few ASSQDLRQETQY
TRBJ2-7 TRBV6-5 many ASSYSRPSVSSYEQY
TRBJ1-2 TRBV27 many ASSPSDGRGYGYT
TRBJ2-7 TRBV20-1 . SARDPTGDYYEQY
TRBJ2-7 TRBV7-9 . ASSEGAGASYEQY
TRBJ1-1 TRBV20-1 . SARDDRGLAEAF
TRBJ2-7 TRBV19 . ASSPRSPGTEGLAGVFTIYEQY
TRBJ2-7 TRBV6-1 many ATCETARYEQY
TRBJ2-7 TRBV11-1 many ASSLFTERPYEQY
TRBJ2-5 TRBV20-1 many SARQGFQETQY
TRBJ2-2 TRBV20-1 . SASGLNTGELF
TRBJ1-6 TRBV6-1 many ASSVQYPGGRSSPLH
TRBJ2-7 TRBV6-5 many ASSSGPPYEQY
TRBJ2-7 TRBV5-1 . ASSFPPGAETYEQY
TRBJ2-4 TRBV7-2 . ASSLALAGLAKNIQY
TRBJ2-2 TRBV3-1 . ASSQAPAATGELF
TRBJ1-2 TRBV27 few ASRVQGAGGYT
TRBJ1-5 TRBV28 few ASSFNRGPNQPQH
TRBJ2-5 TRBV9 few ASSAQTGVWQETQY
TRBJ1-3 TRBV30 . AWTSAGNTIY
TRBJ2-1 TRBV7-2 . ASSDPRGSEQF
TRBJ1-5 TRBV28 few ASRYREYNQPQH
TRBJ1-2 TRBV11-2 many ASSLIRTGGAKGYT
TRBJ1-4 TRBV29-1 many SVEEVGQRKLF
TRBJ1-3 TRBV28 many ASSLGLQGAFGNTIY
TRBJ1-2 TRBV12-3/TRBV12-4 many ASSFDYGYT
TRBJ2-7 TRBV11-2 many ASSLGVAEQY
TRBJ2-7 TRBV3-1 . ASSHTGGLGKYEQY
TRBJ2-5 TRBV15 few ATSTRGTAKETQY
TRBJ1-1 TRBV29-1 few SARRAAVNTEAF
TRBJ1-1 TRBV28 many ASSFSGSEAF
TRBJ1-2 TRBV6-5 many ASSYSDSRGYT
TRBJ2-7 TRBV18 . ASSVAGQEIYEQY
TRBJ2-4 TRBV5-1 . ASSLDGRAGNIQY
TRBJ1-4 TRBV28 many ASSPRGPATNEKLF
TRBJ1-5 TRBV2 many ASKGDRGGNQPQH
TRBJ2-7 TRBV16 . ASSQSQGASSVAEQY
TRBJ1-5 TRBV15 . ATSNSGDSQPQH
TRBJ2-7 TRBV20-1 . SATALADATYEQY
TRBJ2-7 TRBV2 many ASRGKTIYEQY
TRBJ2-7 TRBV10-3 many AISGAAEEQY
TRBJ1-6 TRBV5-1 many ASSQGTENSPLH
TRBJ2-7 TRBV27 . ASSSAGTGFYEQY
TRBJ2-3 TRBV11-2 . ASSLMGYTDTQY